This T cell receptor (beta chain) was retrieved from a study of patients and donors after allogeneic stem cell transplantation. TCRdb re-called the RT-PCR reads through MiXCR, storing one row per CDR3 protein. The sample has 20,000 to 30,000 distinct CDR3 sequences; 8.1% are singletons. Trimming removed 5 bases from V and 8 bases from J; junction bases left unmatched: 5. CDR1 is LNHDA, CDR2 SQIVND, per germline (reference sequence). This CDR3 spans 13 amino acids. The specimen sequenced was blood, either unsorted or a sorted T cell fraction (not recorded which). The chain employs TRBV19 and TRBJ1-2; 10 bases line up with TRBD1. The clonotype originates from a human donor who was either an allogeneic HSCT recipient or a stem cell or donor lymphocyte infusion donor (not recorded which). It is not recorded whose cells these are; they may come from a transplant donor. In nucleotides, the CDR3 is TGTGCCAGTAGTCCAGACAGGGGGCGAGGCTACACCTTC. Amino acids: CASSPDRGRGYTF.